These 28 T cell receptor beta chains were sequenced from one sample in a study of cytomegalovirus exposure and HLA in healthy donors. PCR used 60 Vbeta primers and 13 Jbeta primers. Profiled with immunoSEQ multiplex PCR; TCRdb holds only in-frame clones, not every one. Of about 170,000 clones listed, roughly 78% are singletons. Input material: PBMCs. These TCRs come from a man in his forties in good health and CMV-seropositive.

This clone was observed a few times. The chain has TRBV6-6 and TRBJ1-1, with D unclear. The germline gives CDR1 MNHNY, CDR2 SVGAGI (reference sequence). This CDR3 is built from 13 residues. V lost 4 bases, J lost 3 bases, and 9 bases lay in between. CDR3 DNA: TGTGCCAGCAGTTCGCGGCTGGACACTGAAGCTTTCTTT. Protein: CASSSRLDTEAFF.

V usage is TRBV14 and J usage is TRBJ2-5, with 10 bases aligning to TRBD1. The J call is doubtful: the DNA matches TRBJ2-7 better. The CDR3 contains 16 residues. From germline, CDR1 is SGHDN and CDR2 FVKESK. The CDR3 region is CASSLALRTGGYEQYF. As DNA, the CDR3 is TGTGCCAGCAGCCTCGCACTGAGGACAGGGGGCTACGAGCAGTACTTC.

This clone has only one observation. The chain uses TRBV7-2 and TRBJ2-6; maybe TRBD1 (5 bases). This CDR3 spans 17 amino acids. V lost 4 bases, J lost 4 bases, and 17 bases lay in between. CDR1 and CDR2 from the germline V gene are SGHTA and FQGNSA. The CDR3: CASSSLDSWVGANVLTF. CDR3 sequence (DNA): TGTGCCAGCAGCTCTCTAGACAGCTGGGTGGGGGCCAACGTCCTGACTTTC.

The chain joins TRBV6-1 to TRBJ1-2; no clear D. Trimming stripped 3 bases from V and 0 bases from J, with 11 bases between. The CDR3 has 15 amino acids. Germline CDR1 and CDR2: MNHNS and SASEGT. The CDR3 DNA follows: TGTGCCAGCAGTGAGAGAAGACTTCCTAACTATGGCTACACCTTC. It is translated as CASSERRLPNYGYTF.

This clone was recorded once. This chain uses TRBV5-1 with TRBJ2-4; 15 bases are a match to TRBD2. Unmatched junction bases numbered 5, after V lost 2 bases and J lost 2 bases. Looked up from germline, CDR1 is SGHRS and CDR2 is YFSETQ. The CDR3 loop spans 18 amino acids. The CDR3 DNA is TGCGCCAGCAGCTTCGGACTAGCGGGGGGGTGGACCAAAAACATTCAGTACTTC. It yields the protein CASSFGLAGGWTKNIQYF.

This chain joins TRBV7-3 and TRBJ2-1; D may be TRBD1 (6 bases). The CDR3 is 15 residues long. In germline, CDR1 is SGHTA, CDR2 FQGTGA. Trimming removed 2 bases from V and 2 bases from J, with 10 bases in between. CDR3 in DNA: TGTGCCAGCAGCTTACTGCAGGGGCCCTACAATGAGCAGTTCTTC. Its protein is CASSLLQGPYNEQFF.

This chain links TRBV7-2 with TRBJ1-4, with TRBD1 matching 9 bases. The V segment lost 5 bases and the J segment 10 bases; nucleotides outside the gene matches: 5. CDR3 size: 13 residues. From germline, CDR1 is SGHTA and CDR2 FQGNSA. In nucleotides, the CDR3 is TGTGCCAGCAGCCCGGGACAGGGAGGAAAACTGTTTTTT. It translates to CASSPGQGGKLFF.

The genes are TRBV2 and TRBJ2-7; TRBD2 agrees at 13 bases. Unmatched junction bases numbered 15, after V lost 6 bases and J lost 7 bases. Germline CDR1 is SNHLY and CDR2 is FYNNEI. CDR3 length equals 17 residues. The CDR3 DNA follows: TGTGCCAGCAGAGGGATCCCCTGGACTAGCGGGGGAGGAGAGCAGTACTTC. This sequence encodes CASRGIPWTSGGGEQYF.

CDR3 residues: CASSSPGGRTNGYTF. The CDR3 coding sequence is TGTGCCAGCAGCTCTCCCGGGGGAAGAACGAATGGCTACACCTTC. This rearrangement joins TRBV5-8 to TRBJ1-2; the D gene is possibly TRBD1 (5 bases). V lost 3 bases, J lost 6 bases, and 18 bases lay in between. Germline V gene data show CDR1 as SGHTS and CDR2 as YDEGEE. This CDR3 has 15 amino acids.

In regard to this clone: At one end the junction does not follow the germline gene, possibly because of a read error. The V call is TRBV7-9, the J call TRBJ1-1; no reliable D call. CDR1 SEHNR and CDR2 FQNEAQ come from the germline V gene (reference sequence). The CDR3 is made up of 15 amino acids. The CDR3 region is CSSLTSSSGNTEAFF. In nucleotides, the CDR3 is TGTTCCAGCCTCACCTCGTCTTCCGGGAACACTGAAGCTTTCTTT.

This clone was recorded a few times. The chain uses TRBV5-4 and TRBJ1-1; D gene uncertain. CDR1 and CDR2 (germline): SGHNT, YYREEE (reference sequence). The CDR3 totals 13 residues. The V and J ends lost 6 bases and 4 bases respectively, with 13 bases between them. CDR3 region: CASTLGRGTEAFF. The CDR3 nucleotides are TGTGCCAGCACCTTAGGCCGGGGCACTGAAGCTTTCTTT.

The chain has TRBV5-3 and TRBJ2-7; 7 bases line up with TRBD1. TRBV5-3 is marked as an open reading frame, function uncertain. The CDR3 is made up of 16 amino acids. V trimming: 3 bases; J trimming: 1 base; junction bases outside the gene matches: 10. DNA of the CDR3: TGTGCCAGAAGCTCCCCCACAGGGGCGGAATCCTACGAGCAGTACTTC. This translates into CARSSPTGAESYEQYF.

This chain connects TRBV19 to TRBJ1-2, with D perhaps matching TRBD1 (6 bases). Germline V gives CDR1 LNHDA, CDR2 SQIVND (reference sequence). V was trimmed by 0 bases and J by 6 bases, leaving 14 bases between them. This CDR3 is 15 amino acids long. CDR3 residues: CASSIDPGEADGYTF. The CDR3 DNA follows: TGTGCCAGTAGTATAGATCCAGGGGAAGCGGATGGCTACACCTTC.

The rearrangement uses TRBV12-5 and TRBJ2-3; D call uncertain. The germline gives CDR1 LGHNT, CDR2 FRNRAP. This CDR3 is 14 amino acids long. The V end was cut by 2 bases, the J end by 5 bases, with 11 bases between. This CDR3 reads CASGLPRPGDTQYF. The CDR3 DNA reads as TGTGCTAGTGGTTTGCCCCGTCCGGGAGATACGCAGTATTTT.

As concerns this clone: Other DNA sequences in this specimen translate into the identical CDR3. The chain uses TRBV6-5 and TRBJ1-1; no definite D call. V lost 3 bases, J lost 2 bases, and 10 bases lay in between. In germline, CDR1 is MNHEY, CDR2 SVGAGI. The CDR3 consists of 14 residues. CDR3 sequence: CASSYSGRNTEAFF. The CDR3 DNA sequence: TGTGCCAGCAGTTATAGCGGGAGAAACACTGAAGCTTTCTTT.

The genes are TRBV5-4 and TRBJ2-7, with 9 positions matching TRBD1. J gave up 5 bases and V 3 bases, and 12 bases lay outside the gene matches. Germline assignment: CDR1 SGHNT and CDR2 YYREEE (reference sequence). This CDR3 contains 16 residues. The DNA of the CDR3 is TGTGCCAGCAGCTCCCAAACCGGGACAGGGTTTGACGAGCAGTACTTC. Translated: CASSSQTGTGFDEQYF.

V and J are TRBV5-1 and TRBJ2-7; D perhaps matches TRBD2 (5 bases). The length of the CDR3 is 12 residues. V was pared by 4 bases and J by 2 bases, with 7 bases between. Germline CDR1 reads SGHRS; CDR2 reads YFSETQ. The chain's CDR3 is CASSTGTYEQYF. The CDR3 nucleotides read TGCGCCAGCAGCACCGGGACCTACGAGCAGTACTTC.

V usage is TRBV5-1 and J usage is TRBJ2-7, with 7 positions matching TRBD1. The junction had 16 bases not matched to a gene; V was cut back by 9 bases and J by 4 bases. Germline V lookup: CDR1 SGHRS, CDR2 YFSETQ. CDR3 size: 15 residues. Here the CDR3 reads CATRTGPSSVYEQYF. CDR3 nucleotide sequence: TGCGCCACCAGGACAGGACCTTCCTCGGTTTACGAGCAGTACTTC.

The gene calls are TRBV6-5 and TRBJ2-2; D possibly corresponds to TRBD2 (7 bases). The CDR3 is made up of 14 amino acids. Germline V gene data show CDR1 as MNHEY and CDR2 as SVGAGI. V was shortened by 9 bases and J by 5 bases, with 16 bases between the two germline ends. The CDR3 sequence: CASTHGGRTGELFF. The CDR3 DNA reads as TGTGCCAGTACTCACGGGGGGCGGACCGGGGAGCTGTTTTTT.

The chain employs TRBV9 and TRBJ2-3, with 9 bases matching TRBD2. Germline V gene sequence: CDR1 SGDLS, CDR2 YYNGEE. Trimming cost V 3 bases and J 5 bases; bases outside gene matches: 1. The CDR3 is 13 amino acids. The CDR3 here is CASSGRGGDTQYF. CDR3 DNA: TGTGCCAGCAGCGGGCGGGGGGGAGATACGCAGTATTTT. Variable domain in full (rest from reference TRBV9 and TRBJ2-3): DSGVTQTPKHLITATGQRVTLRCSPRSGDLSVYWYQQSLDQGLQFLIQYYNGEERAKGNILERFSAQQFPDLHSELNLSSLELGDSALYFCASSGRGGDTQYFGPGTRLTVL.

The chain employs TRBV29-1 and TRBJ2-3; no clear D gene. This CDR3 spans 14 amino acids. V was cut by 8 bases and J by 4 bases, with 19 bases left in between. In germline, CDR1 is SQVTM, CDR2 ANQGSEA. The CDR3 DNA reads as TGCAGCTCTCCCGGGTCACCTTCGGCAGATACGCAGTATTTT. Translated: CSSPGSPSADTQYF.

This clone was detected only once. The CDR3 DNA reads as TGTGCCACCCGGACAGTAGAGACCCAGTACTTC. This sequence encodes CATRTVETQYF. V usage is TRBV2 and J usage is TRBJ2-5; D might be TRBD1 (6 bases). The germline V gene has CDR1 SNHLY and CDR2 FYNNEI. CDR3 length: 11 residues. Trimming left V 10 bases short and J 4 bases short, with 10 bases between.

In this sample, this clone turned up once. The chain employs TRBV6-1 and TRBJ2-5; the D gene is possibly TRBD1 (5 bases). In germline, CDR1 is MNHNS, CDR2 SASEGT. Between the trimmed V and J ends, which lost 6 bases and 4 bases, there was a span of 9 bases. The CDR3 consists of 12 residues. CDR3: CASSQGRETQYF. In DNA form, the CDR3 reads TGTGCCAGCAGCCAGGGTCGAGAGACCCAGTACTTC.

V usage is TRBV15 and J usage is TRBJ2-7; 8 positions match TRBD1. V was clipped by 4 bases and J by 0 bases; unmatched bases: 17. The CDR3 has 19 residues. Germline V gene lookup returns CDR1 LNHNV and CDR2 YYDKDF (reference sequence). The CDR3 loop reads CATSTRAGRQDRASYEQYF. CDR3 in DNA: TGTGCCACCAGCACCCGCGCCGGACGTCAGGACAGGGCCTCCTACGAGCAGTACTTC.

This chain uses TRBV30 with TRBJ1-5; 9 positions agree with TRBD1. The germline V gene has CDR1 GTSNPN and CDR2 SVGIG (reference sequence). This CDR3 has 18 residues. The J segment lost 0 bases and the V segment lost 5 bases, leaving 14 bases of the junction unmatched. CDR3 DNA: TGTGCCTGGTCCCGGGACAGGGTCCGAATTAATAGCAATCAGCCCCAGCATTTT. It codes for CAWSRDRVRINSNQPQHF.

This clone turned up a few times. This chain connects TRBV7-2 to TRBJ1-6, with TRBD1 as a possible D gene (6 bases). Trimming took off 3 bases at V and 7 bases at J, with 7 bases between the two ends. Germline CDR1 SGHTA, CDR2 FQGNSA. The CDR3 has 13 residues. The CDR3, as DNA: TGTGCCAGCAGCTTGCAGGGGAATTCACCCCTCCACTTT. This codes for CASSLQGNSPLHF.

The chain uses TRBV6-5 and TRBJ1-2; TRBD1 might be the D (6 bases). The V and J ends lost 3 bases and 4 bases respectively, with 15 bases between them. CDR3 length equals 15 residues. Germline loops: CDR1 MNHEY, CDR2 SVGAGI. Here the CDR3 DNA reads TGTGCCAGCAGTTATAGTCCGGACAGATTCTATGGCTACACCTTC. Its protein is CASSYSPDRFYGYTF.

V usage is TRBV4-2 and J usage is TRBJ1-4; 7 bases fit TRBD1. V lost 3 bases to trimming and J lost 3 bases; unmatched junction nucleotides: 10. There are 17 residues in the CDR3. Germline loops: CDR1 LGHNA, CDR2 YNFKEQ. The CDR3 DNA is TGTGCCAGCAGCCAGGCCCTTTCCGGGACAGCTAATGAAAAACTGTTTTTT. Translating gives CASSQALSGTANEKLFF.